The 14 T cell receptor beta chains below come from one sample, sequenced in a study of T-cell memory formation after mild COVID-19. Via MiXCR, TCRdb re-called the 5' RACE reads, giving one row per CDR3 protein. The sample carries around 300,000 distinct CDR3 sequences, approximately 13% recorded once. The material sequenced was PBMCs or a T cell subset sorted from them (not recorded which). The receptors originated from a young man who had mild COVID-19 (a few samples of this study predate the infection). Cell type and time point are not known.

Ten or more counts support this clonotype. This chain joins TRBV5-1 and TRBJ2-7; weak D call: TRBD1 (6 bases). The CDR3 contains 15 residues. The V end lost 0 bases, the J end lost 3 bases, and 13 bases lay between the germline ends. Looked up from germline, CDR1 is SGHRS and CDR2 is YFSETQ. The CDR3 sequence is CASSLGQGSRYEQYV. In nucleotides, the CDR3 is TGCGCCAGCAGCTTGGGTCAGGGGTCTCGCTACGAGCAGTACGTC.

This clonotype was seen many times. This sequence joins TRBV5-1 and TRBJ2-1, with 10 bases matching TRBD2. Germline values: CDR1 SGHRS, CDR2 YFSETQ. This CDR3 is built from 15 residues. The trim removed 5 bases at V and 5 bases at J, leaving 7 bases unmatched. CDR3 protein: CASRILAGDNNEQFF. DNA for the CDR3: TGCGCCAGCAGAATTCTAGCGGGGGATAACAATGAGCAGTTCTTC.

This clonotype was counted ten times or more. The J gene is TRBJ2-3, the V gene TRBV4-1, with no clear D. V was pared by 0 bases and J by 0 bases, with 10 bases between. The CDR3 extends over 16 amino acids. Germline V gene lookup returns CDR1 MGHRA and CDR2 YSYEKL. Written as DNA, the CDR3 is TGCGCCAGCAGCCAAGATAGCCACCCGAGCACAGATACGCAGTATTTT. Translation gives CASSQDSHPSTDTQYF.

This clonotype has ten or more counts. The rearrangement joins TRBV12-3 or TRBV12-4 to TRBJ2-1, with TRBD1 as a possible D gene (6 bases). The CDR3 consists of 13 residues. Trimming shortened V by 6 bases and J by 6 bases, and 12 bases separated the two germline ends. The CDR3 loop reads CASSPGTINEQFF. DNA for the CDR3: TGTGCCAGCAGCCCTGGGACAATCAATGAGCAGTTCTTC.

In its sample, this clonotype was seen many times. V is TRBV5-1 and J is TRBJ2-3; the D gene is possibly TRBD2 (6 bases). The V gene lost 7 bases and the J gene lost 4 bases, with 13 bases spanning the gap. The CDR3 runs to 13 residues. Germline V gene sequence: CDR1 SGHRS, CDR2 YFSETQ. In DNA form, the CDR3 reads TGCGCCAGCCGAACTCGACTAGCAGATACGCAGTATTTT. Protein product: CASRTRLADTQYF.

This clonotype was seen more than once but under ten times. The DNA for the CDR3 is TGTGCCAGCAGTTTGGGGACAAACTCCTACGAGCAGTACTTC. Translation gives CASSLGTNSYEQYF. The chain combines TRBV27 with TRBJ2-7; maybe TRBD1 (6 bases). The CDR3 covers 14 residues. Trimming removed 3 bases at V and 0 bases at J, with 9 bases between. The germline V gene has CDR1 MNHEY and CDR2 SMNVEV (reference sequence).

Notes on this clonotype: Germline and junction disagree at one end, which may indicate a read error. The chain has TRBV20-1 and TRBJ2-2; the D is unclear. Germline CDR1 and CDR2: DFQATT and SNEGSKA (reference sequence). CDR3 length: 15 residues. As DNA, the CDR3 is TGCAGTGCAAGAGACCGAACCCGTAACACCGGGGAGCTGTTTTTT. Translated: CSARDRTRNTGELFF.

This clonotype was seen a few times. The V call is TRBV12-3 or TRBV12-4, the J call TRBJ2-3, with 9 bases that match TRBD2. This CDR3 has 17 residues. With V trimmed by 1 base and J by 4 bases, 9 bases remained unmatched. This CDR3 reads CASSLDLAGTLADTQYF. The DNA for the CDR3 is TGTGCCAGCAGTTTAGATCTAGCGGGGACCCTCGCAGATACGCAGTATTTT.

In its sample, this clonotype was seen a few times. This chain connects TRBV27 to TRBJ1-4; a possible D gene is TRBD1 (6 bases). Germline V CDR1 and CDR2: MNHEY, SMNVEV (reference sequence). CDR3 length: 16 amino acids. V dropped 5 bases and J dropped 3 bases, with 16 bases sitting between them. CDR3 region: CASSSYRVLANEKLFF. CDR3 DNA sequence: TGTGCCAGCAGTAGCTACAGGGTCCTAGCTAATGAAAAACTGTTTTTT.

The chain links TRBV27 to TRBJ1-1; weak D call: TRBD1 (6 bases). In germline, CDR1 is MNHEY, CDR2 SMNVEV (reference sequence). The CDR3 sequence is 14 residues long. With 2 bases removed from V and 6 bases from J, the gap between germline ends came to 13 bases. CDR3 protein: CASSLRGAGAEAFF. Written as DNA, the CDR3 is TGTGCCAGCAGTTTACGGGGGGCAGGGGCTGAAGCTTTCTTT.

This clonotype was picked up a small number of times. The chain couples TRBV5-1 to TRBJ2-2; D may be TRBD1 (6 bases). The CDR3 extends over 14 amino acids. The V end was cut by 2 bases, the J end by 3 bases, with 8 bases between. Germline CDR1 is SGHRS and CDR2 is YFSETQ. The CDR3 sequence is CASSFKGDTGELFF. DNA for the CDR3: TGCGCCAGCAGCTTCAAGGGGGACACCGGGGAGCTGTTTTTT.

The DNA for the CDR3 is TGTGCCAGCGGGCAGGGCACAGATACGCAGTATTTT. The encoded protein is CASGQGTDTQYF. This chain links TRBV5-6 with TRBJ2-3; D remains unclear. V was cut by 7 bases and J by 1 base, with 7 bases left in between. The CDR3 is 12 residues long. From germline, CDR1 is SGHDT and CDR2 YYEEEE.

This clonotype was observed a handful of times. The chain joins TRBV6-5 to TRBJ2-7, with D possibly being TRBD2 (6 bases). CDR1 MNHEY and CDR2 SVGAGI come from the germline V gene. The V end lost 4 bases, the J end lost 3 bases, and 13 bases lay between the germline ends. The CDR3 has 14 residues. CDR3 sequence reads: CASSSGRGNYEQYF. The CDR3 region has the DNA TGTGCCAGCAGTTCCGGACGGGGGAACTACGAGCAGTACTTC.

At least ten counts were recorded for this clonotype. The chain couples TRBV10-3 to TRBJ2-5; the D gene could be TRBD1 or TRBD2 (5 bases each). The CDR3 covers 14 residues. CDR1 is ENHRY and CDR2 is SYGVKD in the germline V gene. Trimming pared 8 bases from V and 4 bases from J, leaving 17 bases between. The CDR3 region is CAIGVTPGGETQYF. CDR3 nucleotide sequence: TGTGCCATCGGGGTGACTCCTGGGGGAGAGACCCAGTACTTC.